This T cell receptor (beta chain) was identified during a study of blood T cell repertoires in COVID-19. The overall study: COVID-19 samples, acute and convalescent, were from the United States, Italy and Spain. Sample material is recorded as cDNA or gDNA derived from T cells, B-cell-depleted T cells, or PBMCs.

Recruitment covered about two dozen US areas and drew participants whose ages spanned roughly 18 to 95 years. Cohort 3 donors were reported recovered after two negative PCRs, clearance, or symptom resolution. CDR1 is MNHEY, CDR2 SVGAGI, per germline. V lost 5 bases and J lost 3; bases outside the gene matches: 5. CDR3 length equals 14 residues. Some clones are missing from TCRdb's copy, which holds only in-frame ones; the method was immunoSEQ multiplex PCR. The sample yields about 300,000 clones, less than 85% seen once. The chain recombines TRBV6-5 with TRBJ2-3; 7 nucleotides agree with TRBD1. Material: PBMCs or T cells enriched from blood (not recorded which). The receptor was derived from a woman aged 45-60 years who had recovered from COVID-19. The CDR3: CASSPGQFTDTQYF. The CDR3 coding sequence is TGTGCCAGCAGTCCGGGACAGTTTACAGATACGCAGTATTTT.